This TCR beta chain was found in a study of cytomegalovirus exposure and HLA in healthy donors. Study-level findings and limits: An analysis done earlier found most TCR beta V segments productive about 87% or about 30% of the time.

Of note for this clone: Its antigen is currently unknown. At one end, the junction sequence differs from germline, possibly due to a read error.

The V gene's germline CDR1 is SEHNR and CDR2 FQNEAQ (reference sequence). The CDR3 runs to 17 residues. PCR amplification relied on 60 Vbeta primers (plus 13 Jbeta primers). Using immunoSEQ multiplex PCR, the repertoire was profiled, and TCRdb retains in-frame clones only, with some absent. The sample has under 110,000 clones, under 85% seen once. This clonotype was sampled from a middle-aged man in good health and CMV-seronegative. This chain links TRBV7-9 with TRBJ1-3, with D tentatively TRBD1 (5 bases). Sequenced material: PBMCs. CDR3: CSSTQPGGQGPGNTIYF. The CDR3 nucleotides read TGTTCCAGCACTCAGCCCGGTGGGCAGGGCCCTGGAAACACCATATATTTT.